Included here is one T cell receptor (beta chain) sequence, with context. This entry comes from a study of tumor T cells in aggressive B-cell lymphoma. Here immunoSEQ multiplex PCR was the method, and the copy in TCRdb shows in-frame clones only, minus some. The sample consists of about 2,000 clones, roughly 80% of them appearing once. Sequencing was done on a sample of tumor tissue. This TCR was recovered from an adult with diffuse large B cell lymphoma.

CDR3 DNA sequence: TGTGCCAGCAGTGATAGCGGGGACTCCTACGAGCAGTACTTC. Its protein is CASSDSGDSYEQYF. The V call is TRBV9, the J call TRBJ2-7; 8 nucleotides match TRBD2. Germline loops: CDR1 SGDLS, CDR2 YYNGEE. This CDR3 region has 14 residues. J lost 0 bases, V lost 5 bases, and 4 bases had no gene match. The variable domain in full, completed from reference TRBV9 and TRBJ2-7, reads DSGVTQTPKHLITATGQRVTLRCSPRSGDLSVYWYQQSLDQGLQFLIQYYNGEERAKGNILERFSAQQFPDLHSELNLSSLELGDSALYFCASSDSGDSYEQYFGPGTRLTVT.